This TCR beta chain was recorded in a study of regulatory T cells in long-lasting Graves disease (dated by TCRdb to the early 2020s). With respect to the entire study: Patients with newly diagnosed Graves' disease had been on antithyroid drugs for under 3 months. Patients with persistent Graves' disease were compared with patients with newly diagnosed Graves' disease using TCR sequencing and RNA sequencing of peripheral blood. The study was registered as a clinical trial and conducted in China. TCR sequencing covered roughly 13 persistent and approximately 20 newly diagnosed Graves' disease patients, about 35 samples in total. Points the paper makes about the study in general: TRBV28, TRBJ1-2 and TRBJ2-5 were preferentially used in persistent disease, while TRBV20-1 and TRBJ2-1 were favored in newly diagnosed disease. Persistent patients shared more public clonotypes among themselves (around 2,700) than newly diagnosed patients did (approximately 970). Compared with newly diagnosed patients, persistent Graves' disease patients had lower TCR Shannon entropy and fewer highly expanded clones, which suggests clonal expansion. The authors acknowledged the small sample size as a limitation that may reduce accuracy. Peripheral blood alone was examined, since thyroid tissue, which constituted the primary lesion, could not be accessed. Sequencing and analysis were restricted to the TCR beta chain.

This clonotype has a count of ten or more. The antigen this receptor binds is unknown. Per-base qualities were not stored, and no clone one base away is much larger. Library preparation was by multiplex PCR. These reads were obtained on an Illumina HiSeq 4000. CDR3 regions were amplified by Arm-PCR with iRepertoire HTBI primers to construct TCR beta libraries. PCR products were gel purified before sequencing. In the paper's pipeline: A total of fewer than 65 TRBV and under 15 TRBJ segments were identified across samples and were used for gene usage analysis of CDR3 amino acid clonotypes. Filtered high-quality paired reads were merged into contigs using COPE and FqMerger. BLAST was used to align contigs to IMGT TRBV, TRBD and TRBJ reference genes, and CDR3 was defined according to IMGT. Highly expanded clones were defined as clonotypes with a frequency above 0.1%. Shannon entropy served as the measure of repertoire diversity, while the Gini coefficient captured V-J evenness. Public clonotypes were defined as clonotypes shared by more than one individual. The raw public data were reprocessed by TCRdb itself: fastp quality trimming at Q25, MiXCR clonotype calling, in-frame beta chains only. Each record represents a unique CDR3 protein, reported with the most common genes and DNA among its rows. The V and J calls were not made by the authors but by TCRdb's processing. The sample table records about 200,000 distinct CDR3 sequences; about 16% of these occur just once. The top ten hold around 21% of the sample.

According to the study, the label for this sample's time point signals: newly diagnosed GD, antithyroid drugs for less than 3 months. RNA was extracted from PBMCs in TRIzol for both TCR sequencing and RNA sequencing. Graves' disease was diagnosed according to American Thyroid Association guidelines. Patients were recruited from an endocrinology department in Xi'an, China. Each patient gave around 9 milliliters of peripheral blood, collected in an EDTA anticoagulant tube. Ficoll Paque Plus density gradient separation was used to isolate PBMCs, and no further T cell sorting was done. An Agilent 2100 Bioanalyzer and agarose gel were used to check RNA quality, and a NanoDrop 2000 was used to measure RNA concentration. CDR1 and CDR2 are read off the germline V gene (reference sequence) as GTSNPN and SVGIG. Cut back by 0 bases and 4 bases, the V and J ends lie 4 bases apart. Spanning cysteine to phenylalanine, the CDR3 consists of 13 amino acids. The sequence is cut down to CDR3 DNA, 39 bases in frame from base 1.

The receptor comes from a female donor with Graves disease. The specimen comprised peripheral blood mononuclear cells (PBMCs), sampled at new diagnosis, from a patient treated with antithyroid drugs. This chain is built from TRBV30 and TRBJ1-6; the D gene cannot be resolved reliably. The DNA reads TGTGCCTGGAGTGTCGGATATAATTCACCCCTCCACTTT. Its coded protein is CAWSVGYNSPLHF.